This entry features one T cell receptor (beta chain) sequence. The target of this receptor is not known. No quality values exist for individual bases; no much larger clone is one base distant. Reading from cysteine to phenylalanine, the CDR3 counts 16 amino acids. Kept here is only the CDR3 DNA, which spans 48 bases and is read in frame from base 1. Taken from the germline V gene, the CDR1 and CDR2 loops are SGHAT and FQNNGV. The germline ends are 10 bases apart after V is trimmed by 1 base and J by 1 base. This sample was included in a study of blood T cell repertoires in COVID-19 (dated by TCRdb to about 2020). With respect to the entire study: The collaborator samples originated in the United States, Italy and Spain and spanned the acute and convalescent phases of COVID-19. The material from the prospective study consisted of cDNA or gDNA derived from T cells, B-cell-depleted T cells, or PBMCs. Subjects who had been exposed to COVID-19, were actively infected with it, or had recovered from it provided the deeply sampled blood TCRbeta repertoires that made up the dataset. A freely available public database, intended as a resource for researchers studying the immune response to SARS-CoV-2, is where the repertoires were released. Samples came from the ongoing ImmuneRACE study (first 160 participants) plus 1,254 subjects from 6 global collaborators. The sample metadata nearly always contained a de-identified subject ID, COVID-19 status, age in years and sex. HLA class I and class II types, where available, came from metadata supplied by the sample provider rather than from assay-based typing. General findings and caveats noted by the study authors: The quantity of clinical and demographic metadata differed by source and by participant and was supplied without curation.

Enrolling through a virtual design, the prospective study's participants ranged in age from about 18 to 89 years and lived across roughly 24 United States geographic areas. To assign participants to cohorts, the prospective study relied on clinical history that participants themselves reported in a screening survey and a study questionnaire. Recovered participants in ImmuneRACE Cohort 3 were defined by two consecutive negative NP/OP PCR tests, clearance by a healthcare professional, or resolution of symptoms. In the prospective study, whole blood, serum and a nasopharyngeal or oropharyngeal swab were collected from each participant by mobile phlebotomists. Over a roughly 2-month period, participants in the prospective study had the option of providing additional blood draws and questionnaires. Blood samples from the prospective study were shipped frozen or at room temperature prior to DNA extraction.

TCRbeta CDR3 regions were amplified from genomic DNA by means of the immunoSEQ Assay, a bias-controlled multiplex PCR. On the authors' methods: Nucleated cell counts per sample were estimated from amplification of reference gene primers within the assay. To quantify the absolute abundance of each unique TCRbeta CDR3 rearrangement, sequence reads were collapsed and filtered. For each sample, productive Simpson clonality was calculated by taking the square root of Simpson's diversity index across productive rearrangements. TCRdb carries this immuneACCESS record with in-frame sequences only. Its versions omit some clonotypes, under half of them owing to an unresolved V gene in the studies checked, with the rest unexplained. The DNA was the basis for D and trimming; V, J and clone size are from that table. In this sample the table shows about 310,000 clones, about 89% of which occur a single time. The leading ten clones occupy 9.5% of the sample.

The chain is assembled from TRBV11-2 and TRBJ2-2; confidence is insufficient to name the D gene. Sequencing was carried out using PBMCs or T cells enriched from blood (not recorded which). The receptor was isolated from a woman aged 40 to 49 who had recovered from COVID-19. The bases are TGTGCCAGCAGCTTAGGACTCCATTTGAACACCGGGGAGCTGTTTTTT. Its coded protein is CASSLGLHLNTGELFF.